A single sample gave rise to the 14 T cell receptor beta chains below, sequenced in a study of technical replicates of blood from several donors. Sequenced by immunoSEQ multiplex PCR; TCRdb stores in-frame clones only, minus some. The sample carries around 50,000 clones, about 93% recorded once. The sequencing input was PBMCs. The receptors were gathered from a human donor in good health. Some clones in this sample may be carry-over from other donors' samples.

The genes are TRBV18 and TRBJ1-5, with 8 nucleotides matching TRBD1. The V segment lost 6 bases and the J segment 5 bases; nucleotides outside the gene matches: 9. The CDR3 loop spans 15 amino acids. Germline assignment: CDR1 KGHSH and CDR2 LQKENI. The CDR3 region is CASSLGQGPYQPQHF. CDR3 nucleotides: TGTGCCAGCTCCCTCGGACAGGGTCCTTATCAGCCCCAGCATTTT.

CDR3 sequence: CASSRTGNPYNEQFF. As DNA, the CDR3 is TGTGCCAGCAGCCGTACAGGGAACCCCTACAATGAGCAGTTCTTC. The gene calls are TRBV5-4 and TRBJ2-1, with D possibly matching TRBD1 (6 bases). Germline V gene sequence: CDR1 SGHNT, CDR2 YYREEE (reference sequence). The length of the CDR3 is 15 residues. V gave up 4 bases and J gave up 2 bases, with 13 bases separating them.

The V call is TRBV5-1, the J call TRBJ2-5; D might be TRBD2 (6 bases). The CDR3 is 15 amino acids. Germline-derived CDR1 and CDR2 are SGHRS and YFSETQ. V lost 7 bases and J 2 bases, leaving 18 bases between the germline ends. The CDR3 sequence: CASQTRPGDQETQYF. CDR3 bases: TGCGCCAGCCAGACCCGTCCGGGGGATCAAGAGACCCAGTACTTC.

This rearrangement joins TRBV5-6 to TRBJ2-7; 8 bases are shared with TRBD1. The CDR3 totals 15 residues. The V and J ends lost 4 bases and 5 bases, in that order; junction bases with no gene match: 11. Germline CDR1 SGHDT, CDR2 YYEEEE. The CDR3 DNA reads as TGTGCCAGCAGCGAGGAGACAGGGGTTCCCCACGAGCAGTACTTC. Translated: CASSEETGVPHEQYF. Full variable domain (outside the CDR3, taken from reference TRBV5-6 and TRBJ2-7): DAGVTQSPTHLIKTRGQQVTLRCSPKSGHDTVSWYQQALGQGPQFIFQYYEEEERQRGNFPDRFSGHQFPNYSSELNVNALLLGDSALYLCASSEETGVPHEQYFGPGTRLTVT.

The chain employs TRBV6-6 and TRBJ2-3; the D gene is possibly TRBD2 (6 bases). With 0 bases removed from V and 0 bases from J, the gap between germline ends came to 10 bases. The CDR3 runs 16 residues. The V gene's germline CDR1 is MNHNY and CDR2 SVGAGI (reference sequence). The CDR3 nucleotides read TGTGCCAGCAGTTACTCAGGGCGGGGTAGCACAGATACGCAGTATTTT. It specifies CASSYSGRGSTDTQYF.

The V call is TRBV30, the J call TRBJ2-7; 7 positions agree with TRBD2. After removal of 1 base from V and 0 bases from J, the junction contained 6 bases not matched to a gene. This CDR3 contains 15 residues. Per the germline V gene, CDR1 is GTSNPN and CDR2 is SVGIG (reference sequence). The CDR3 sequence: CAWSGGLVTSYEQYF. The CDR3 DNA reads TGTGCCTGGAGTGGAGGACTAGTCACCTCCTACGAGCAGTACTTC.

V gene TRBV2 combines with J gene TRBJ1-4; unclear D gene. Trimming took off 7 bases at V and 8 bases at J, with 26 bases between the two ends. Germline CDR1 and CDR2: SNHLY and FYNNEI. This CDR3 has 17 residues. CDR3 amino acids: CASKRAPVMLEPEKLFF. CDR3 bases: TGTGCCAGCAAGCGGGCCCCGGTAATGTTAGAGCCGGAAAAACTGTTTTTT.

The chain couples TRBV9 to TRBJ1-1; D remains unclear. V was pared by 3 bases and J by 1 base, with 7 bases between. CDR1 SGDLS and CDR2 YYNGEE come from the germline V gene. The length of the CDR3 is 13 residues. CDR3 nucleotides: TGTGCCAGCAGCGAGACACCGAACACTGAAGCTTTCTTT. Translated, it gives CASSETPNTEAFF. Combining the CDR3 with reference TRBV9 and TRBJ1-1 gives the whole variable domain DSGVTQTPKHLITATGQRVTLRCSPRSGDLSVYWYQQSLDQGLQFLIQYYNGEERAKGNILERFSAQQFPDLHSELNLSSLELGDSALYFCASSETPNTEAFFGQGTRLTVV.

Only one count was recorded for this clone. The CDR3 protein is CASSSRPGTAYEQYF. The CDR3 region has the DNA TGTGCCAGCAGCTCCCGACCCGGGACTGCGTACGAGCAGTACTTC. The chain recombines TRBV9 with TRBJ2-7; D might be TRBD2 (6 bases). The germline gives CDR1 SGDLS, CDR2 YYNGEE. V lost 4 bases and J lost 4, with 18 bases in between. The CDR3 is 15 residues long.

This chain connects TRBV5-6 to TRBJ2-7, with 10 bases fitting TRBD2. Germline CDR1 and CDR2: SGHDT and YYEEEE. The CDR3 has 13 residues. The V gene end was trimmed by 5 bases and the J gene end by 4 bases; junction bases not matched to a gene: 3. CDR3: CASSPSGGYEQYF. CDR3 nucleotides: TGTGCCAGCAGTCCTAGCGGGGGTTACGAGCAGTACTTC.

J is TRBJ2-7 and V is TRBV6-6; the match to TRBD1 covers 8 bases. This CDR3 has 15 amino acids. V lost 6 bases to trimming and J lost 0 bases; unmatched junction nucleotides: 7. Germline V lookup: CDR1 MNHNY, CDR2 SVGAGI (reference sequence). The CDR3 sequence: CASSTTGESSYEQYF. CDR3 coding DNA: TGTGCCAGCAGCACGACAGGGGAAAGCTCCTACGAGCAGTACTTC.

This chain joins TRBV10-3 and TRBJ2-7; perhaps TRBD2 as D (5 bases). Germline V gene sequence: CDR1 ENHRY, CDR2 SYGVKD. This CDR3 is built from 13 residues. The V and J ends lost 7 bases and 0 bases respectively, with 10 bases between them. The CDR3 DNA follows: TGTGCCATCAAGAGCGGAGGCTCCTACGAGCAGTACTTC. Protein sequence: CAIKSGGSYEQYF.

This chain uses TRBV25-1 with TRBJ1-4; D possibly corresponds to TRBD1 (6 bases). V lost 2 bases to trimming and J lost 8 bases, with 15 bases between them. The V gene's germline CDR1 is MGHDK and CDR2 SYGVNS. CDR3 length: 15 amino acids. The CDR3 DNA sequence: TGTGCCAGCAGTGAACAAACAGGGATTAACGAAAAACTGTTTTTT. Translated: CASSEQTGINEKLFF.

This clone is medium-sized by share. The rearrangement joins TRBV7-9 to TRBJ1-6; D perhaps matches TRBD1 (6 bases). The ends were cut back, 4 bases at V and 6 bases at J, with 13 bases in the middle. CDR1 SEHNR and CDR2 FQNEAQ come from the germline V gene (reference sequence). The CDR3 runs to 15 residues. Written as DNA, the CDR3 is TGTGCCAGCAGCTCCGCAGGGGAATTTAATTCACCCCTCCACTTT. Translated, it gives CASSSAGEFNSPLHF.